These 23 T cell receptor beta chains were all obtained from the same sample, sequenced in a study of blood T cell repertoires in COVID-19. TCRdb's copy holds only in-frame clones and misses some; the assay was immunoSEQ multiplex PCR. Here the sample spans about 180,000 clones, 86% being singletons. The sample comprised peripheral blood. All receptors come from a man aged 70-80 years with active or convalescent COVID-19.

The CDR3 nucleotides are TGTGCCAGCAGCCTCCCCGAGAGCACTGAAGCTTTCTTT. It translates to CASSLPESTEAFF. This chain uses TRBV7-2 with TRBJ1-1, with unresolved D. CDR3 length: 13 residues. Germline lookup yields CDR1 SGHTA and CDR2 FQGNSA. V was cut by 5 bases and J by 4 bases, with 11 bases left in between. The whole variable domain, filled in from reference TRBV7-2 and TRBJ1-1, reads GAGVSQSPSNKVTEKGKDVELRCDPISGHTALYWYRQSLGQGLEFLIYFQGNSAPDKSGLPSDRFSAERTGGSVSTLTIQRTQQEDSAVYLCASSLPESTEAFFGQGTRLTVV.

This chain links TRBV29-1 with TRBJ1-1; D uncertain. CDR1 and CDR2 (germline): SQVTM, ANQGSEA. The V and J ends lost 5 bases and 4 bases respectively, with 17 bases between them. The CDR3 loop spans 14 amino acids. CDR3 coding DNA: TGCAGCGTTCCCCTCACCGCGTTCGGCACTGAAGCTTTCTTT. Protein product: CSVPLTAFGTEAFF.

The CDR3 DNA reads as TGTGCCAGCAGCTTAGCGGGGGCATCCTACAATGAGCAGTTCTTC. Its protein product is CASSLAGASYNEQFF. This chain joins TRBV7-2 and TRBJ2-1; D is perhaps TRBD1 (6 bases). Trimming took 0 bases from V and 1 from J, leaving 7 bases between them. CDR1 and CDR2 (germline): SGHTA, FQGNSA. The CDR3 contains 15 residues. Together with reference TRBV7-2 and TRBJ2-1, the CDR3 gives the full variable domain: GAGVSQSPSNKVTEKGKDVELRCDPISGHTALYWYRQSLGQGLEFLIYFQGNSAPDKSGLPSDRFSAERTGGSVSTLTIQRTQQEDSAVYLCASSLAGASYNEQFFGPGTRLTVL.

This clone has more than one count but fewer than ten. The chain uses TRBV28 and TRBJ2-2; 8 nucleotides match TRBD2. V trimming: 6 bases; J trimming: 7 bases; junction bases outside the gene matches: 16. Germline CDR1 is MDHEN and CDR2 is SYDVKM. The CDR3 runs to 17 residues. The chain's CDR3 is CASRPQTSEGLGGELFF. CDR3 bases: TGTGCCAGCAGGCCTCAGACTAGCGAAGGACTGGGCGGGGAGCTGTTTTTT.

The chain has TRBV19 and TRBJ1-6; 7 bases are shared with TRBD1. There are 17 residues in the CDR3. The V and J ends lost 5 bases and 0 bases, in that order; junction bases with no gene match: 7. Germline-derived CDR1 and CDR2 are LNHDA and SQIVND (reference sequence). The CDR3 bases are TGTGCCAGTAGTGCACAGGGGCAAAGCTCCTATAATTCACCCCTCCACTTT. Translating it yields CASSAQGQSSYNSPLHF.

This clone appeared a single time. The chain is built from TRBV19 and TRBJ1-4, with 8 bases aligning to TRBD1. V was pared by 5 bases and J by 3 bases, with 5 bases of the junction left unmatched. The CDR3 is 15 residues long. Germline CDR1 is LNHDA and CDR2 is SQIVND (reference sequence). The chain's CDR3 is CASSRKQGANEKLFF. The CDR3 DNA is TGTGCCAGTAGTCGTAAACAGGGGGCTAATGAAAAACTGTTTTTT.

The chain uses TRBV29-1 and TRBJ2-4, with 7 bases identical to TRBD2. The length of the CDR3 is 14 residues. Germline CDR1 SQVTM, CDR2 ANQGSEA. The J segment lost 5 bases and the V segment lost 6 bases, leaving 10 bases of the junction unmatched. The CDR3 sequence is CSVVPLAIQNIQYF. DNA for the CDR3: TGCAGCGTCGTACCACTAGCGATCCAAAACATTCAGTACTTC.

This clone turned up a few times. The V call is TRBV28, the J call TRBJ1-4, with D hard to call. The CDR3 is 12 residues long. The ends were cut back, 3 bases at V and 8 bases at J, with 7 bases in the middle. The V gene's germline CDR1 is MDHEN and CDR2 SYDVKM. CDR3 sequence: CASSLRYEKLFF. DNA for the CDR3: TGTGCCAGCAGTTTGAGGTACGAAAAACTGTTTTTT.

The chain has TRBV5-4 and TRBJ1-1; the D is unclear. The CDR3 length is 15 residues. With 3 bases removed from V and 0 bases from J, the gap between germline ends came to 12 bases. Germline V lookup: CDR1 SGHNT, CDR2 YYREEE (reference sequence). CDR3 in amino acids: CASSSGKELNTEAFF. CDR3 DNA sequence: TGTGCCAGCAGCTCGGGTAAGGAACTGAACACTGAAGCTTTCTTT.

The rearrangement joins TRBV30 to TRBJ2-7, with TRBD1 matching over 10 bases. The CDR3 extends over 15 amino acids. Germline V gives CDR1 GTSNPN, CDR2 SVGIG (reference sequence). The ends lost 4 bases at V and 5 bases at J; junction bases unmatched: 11. DNA of the CDR3: TGTGCCTGGACCTTGACAGGGACAGGGGTCCACGAGCAGTACTTC. This codes for CAWTLTGTGVHEQYF.

The chain is built from TRBV28 and TRBJ1-2; D gene unclear. CDR1 MDHEN and CDR2 SYDVKM come from the germline V gene. The germline V and J ends were trimmed by 3 bases and 5 bases, with 10 bases remaining between them. This CDR3 spans 13 amino acids. CDR3 loop: CASSLHAGYGYTF. DNA for the CDR3: TGTGCCAGCAGTTTGCACGCGGGGTATGGCTACACCTTC.

The CDR3 DNA sequence: TGTGCCAGCTCACCATGGCAGGGCGAGCGCTACGAGCAGTACTTC. Protein: CASSPWQGERYEQYF. The V gene is TRBV18, the J gene TRBJ2-7; weak D call: TRBD1 (5 bases). Germline V gives CDR1 KGHSH, CDR2 LQKENI. The CDR3 spans 15 residues. Trimming took 2 bases from V and 3 from J, leaving 14 bases between them.

This clone was seen only once. The J gene is TRBJ2-7, the V gene TRBV4-3; D perhaps matches TRBD1 (6 bases). From germline, CDR1 is LGHNA and CDR2 YSLEER. The CDR3 covers 16 residues. Trimming pared 0 bases from V and 4 bases from J, leaving 16 bases between. The CDR3 DNA reads as TGCGCCAGCAGCCAAGATGCCCGACAGGCAGTTTACGAGCAGTACTTC. Its protein is CASSQDARQAVYEQYF.

The chain combines TRBV2 with TRBJ1-6, with D unclear. V was clipped by 8 bases and J by 0 bases, with 8 bases between them. The CDR3 runs to 14 residues. Germline-derived CDR1 and CDR2 are SNHLY and FYNNEI. The DNA for the CDR3 is TGTGCCAGCCCATCTAGCTCCTATAATTCACCCCTCCACTTT. It is translated as CASPSSSYNSPLHF.

This chain joins TRBV30 and TRBJ2-1; D is undetermined. V gave up 2 bases and J gave up 10 bases, with 9 bases separating them. The CDR3 covers 11 residues. Germline V lookup: CDR1 GTSNPN, CDR2 SVGIG (reference sequence). This CDR3 reads CAWSQSVEQFF. Here the CDR3 DNA reads TGTGCCTGGAGTCAGTCCGTGGAGCAGTTCTTC.

The chain recombines TRBV11-3 with TRBJ2-2; 8 positions match TRBD2. Germline assignment: CDR1 SGHNT and CDR2 YENEEA. The CDR3 consists of 16 residues. The junction had 8 bases not matched to a gene; V was cut back by 5 bases and J by 3 bases. The CDR3 nucleotides read TGTGCCAGCAGCACCCCGGGAGGGCCCGACACCGGGGAGCTGTTTTTT. Amino acid sequence: CASSTPGGPDTGELFF. Full variable domain (remainder filled in from reference TRBV11-3 and TRBJ2-2): EAGVVQSPRYKIIEKKQPVAFWCNPISGHNTLYWYLQNLGQGPELLIRYENEEAVDDSQLPKDRFSAERLKGVDSTLKIQPAELGDSAVYLCASSTPGGPDTGELFFGEGSRLTVL.

This clone was recorded a few times. The V call is TRBV28, the J call TRBJ2-5; TRBD1 might be the D (6 bases). V lost 4 bases, J lost 2 bases, and 11 bases lay in between. Germline V gene sequence: CDR1 MDHEN, CDR2 SYDVKM. This CDR3 spans 14 amino acids. This chain's CDR3 is CASSSMDRQETQYF. The CDR3 bases are TGTGCCAGCAGTTCCATGGACAGACAAGAGACCCAGTACTTC.

This clone was seen more than once but under ten times. The V call is TRBV11-2, the J call TRBJ1-1, with 8 bases lining up with TRBD1. J gave up 6 bases and V 3 bases, and 6 bases lay outside the gene matches. The CDR3 covers 14 residues. Germline assignment: CDR1 SGHAT and CDR2 FQNNGV. This CDR3 reads CASSFQGAGAEAFF. The CDR3 nucleotides read TGTGCCAGCAGCTTTCAGGGGGCTGGGGCTGAAGCTTTCTTT.

CDR3 coding DNA: TGTGCCAGCAGCCAAGCGCCTCGGACTAGCGGGAGGGAGACCCAGTACTTC. This translates into CASSQAPRTSGRETQYF. This chain joins TRBV3-1 (or the pseudogene TRBV3-2) and TRBJ2-5, with 14 bases fitting TRBD2. Germline CDR1 is LGHDT and CDR2 is YNNKEL (reference sequence). CDR3 length equals 17 residues. V dropped 1 base and J dropped 5; count of bases not matched to a gene: 6.

This chain joins TRBV3-1 (or the pseudogene TRBV3-2) and TRBJ2-5; maybe TRBD1 (6 bases). The germline V and J ends were trimmed by 4 bases and 4 bases, with 7 bases remaining between them. Germline V CDR1 and CDR2: LGHDT, YNNKEL (reference sequence). The CDR3 covers 12 residues. This chain's CDR3 is CASSLRGETQYF. CDR3 bases: TGTGCCAGCAGCCTCAGGGGAGAGACCCAGTACTTC.

This clone was seen only a few times. V gene TRBV7-6 combines with J gene TRBJ1-3; D is uncertain. Germline CDR1 reads SGHVS; CDR2 reads FNYEAQ. CDR3 length equals 15 residues. Trimming left V 5 bases short and J 7 bases short, with 18 bases between. The CDR3 DNA sequence: TGTGCCAGCAGCCGTGACCCATCGGGAGGCAACACCATATATTTT. Amino acid sequence: CASSRDPSGGNTIYF.

The chain links TRBV7-9 to TRBJ1-1; 7 bases fit TRBD1. In germline, CDR1 is SEHNR, CDR2 FQNEAQ (reference sequence). Losses at the gene ends were 5 bases for V and 5 bases for J; bases not matched to a gene: 8. This CDR3 spans 14 amino acids. The CDR3 sequence: CASSGDSKGTEAFF. The DNA for the CDR3 is TGTGCCAGCAGCGGGGACAGTAAAGGGACTGAAGCTTTCTTT.

J is TRBJ1-5 and V is TRBV2; D gene ambiguous. Trimming removed 5 bases from V and 4 bases from J, with 9 bases in between. The CDR3 runs to 13 residues. In germline, CDR1 is SNHLY, CDR2 FYNNEI. CDR3 amino acids: CASSYLRNQPQHF. CDR3 sequence (DNA): TGTGCCAGCAGTTACCTTAGAAATCAGCCCCAGCATTTT.